This T cell receptor (beta chain) was sequenced in a study of blood T cell repertoires in COVID-19 (dated by TCRdb to about 2020). For the study in its entirety: The collaborator samples originated in the United States, Italy and Spain and spanned the acute and convalescent phases of COVID-19. The prospective study material was composed of cDNA or gDNA derived from T cells, B-cell-depleted T cells, or PBMCs. Subjects who had been exposed to COVID-19, were actively infected with it, or had recovered from it provided the deeply sampled blood TCRbeta repertoires that made up the dataset. A freely available public database, intended as a resource for researchers studying the immune response to SARS-CoV-2, is where the repertoires were released. Samples were obtained from the ongoing ImmuneRACE study (first 160 participants) and from about 1,300 subjects provided by 6 global collaborators. The sample metadata nearly always contained a de-identified subject ID, COVID-19 status, age in years and sex. Where HLA class I and class II types were available, the types were taken from metadata supplied by the sample provider, not from assay-based typing. Points the paper makes about the study in general: How much clinical and demographic metadata was included differed by source and by participant, and the metadata was provided uncurated.

Each collaborating institution followed its own protocols to collect whole blood in K2EDTA tubes. For TCRbeta analysis, collaborators shipped samples in one of three forms: frozen whole blood, isolated PBMCs, or DNA extracted from either of those sample types. The immunoSEQ Assay, a bias-controlled multiplex PCR, was used to amplify TCRbeta CDR3 regions from genomic DNA. The original methods were these. Nucleated cell counts per sample were estimated from amplification of reference gene primers within the assay. To quantify the absolute abundance of each unique TCRbeta CDR3 rearrangement, sequence reads were collapsed and filtered. For each sample, productive Simpson clonality was calculated as the square root of Simpson's diversity index across productive rearrangements. In its TCRdb copy, this immuneACCESS table keeps in-frame sequences only and misses some clones. Where compared with another copy, unresolved V genes explain less than half of these, and the others have no known cause. That table gives V, J and clone size, and the DNA gave D and trimming. Counted in this sample were some 51,000 clones; more than 85% of them appeared once. The top ten hold over 3% of the sample.

The germline V gene gives CDR1 as MDHEN and CDR2 as SYDVKM. The CDR3 covers 16 residues, taking in both the cysteine and the phenylalanine. The DNA shown is the 48-base CDR3, in frame from base 1. The germline V end is reduced by 4 bases and the J end by 0 bases; junction bases left unmatched: 8. For this clone: Its antigen remains unidentified. Nothing much larger sits one base from this clone, and base qualities are not available.

The sequence joins TRBV28 to TRBJ1-1, with TRBD1 identical over 7 junction bases. The clonotype originates from a man in his forties or fifties with acute or convalescent COVID-19. The sample was peripheral blood. The DNA is TGTGCCAGCAGTTCATATACAGGGGCCTTGAACACTGAAGCTTTCTTT. This gives the protein CASSSYTGALNTEAFF.